A single sample gave rise to the 21 T cell receptor beta chains below, sequenced in a study of T cell repertoires in cytomegalovirus infection. TCRdb recomputed calls from the reads with MiXCR, one row per CDR3 protein. Of 150,000 to 200,000 distinct CDR3 sequences detected, roughly a sixth appear once; the ten largest clones hold around 19%. Sequences were obtained from CD8+ T cells from PBMCs. Receptors were obtained from a human donor in good health (CMV status not recorded). Some clones in this sample may be carry-over from other donors' samples.

This chain uses TRBV29-1 with TRBJ1-2; D may be TRBD1 (5 bases). The CDR3 covers 14 residues. From germline, CDR1 is SQVTM and CDR2 ANQGSEA. V shed 5 bases and J shed 4 bases, with 17 bases lying between them. In DNA, the CDR3 is TGCAGCGTTCCGACAGATCTACGGGGCTATGGCTACACCTTC. This sequence encodes CSVPTDLRGYGYTF.

This clonotype is a singleton in its sample. At one of its ends the junction is not consistent with the germline gene, which may arise from a read error. The V and J genes are TRBV7-8 and TRBJ2-6; D is possibly TRBD1 (5 bases). The CDR3 length is 14 residues. Germline V lookup: CDR1 SGHVS, CDR2 FQNEAQ. CDR3 in DNA: TGTGCCAGCAGCCCCCATTCTGGGGCCAACGGCCTGACTTTC. Residues: CASSPHSGANGLTF.

The chain recombines TRBV29-1 with TRBJ2-3; D possibly matches TRBD1 or TRBD2 (5 bases each). CDR3 length: 14 residues. Trimming removed 6 bases from V and 0 bases from J, with 13 bases in between. Germline V gives CDR1 SQVTM, CDR2 ANQGSEA. CDR3 coding DNA: TGCAGCGTAGGACGGGACCTTAGCACAGATACGCAGTATTTT. Residues: CSVGRDLSTDTQYF.

The V and J genes are TRBV28 and TRBJ2-7, with D unclear. The CDR3 is 15 amino acids. Trimming removed 6 bases at V and 2 bases at J, with 17 bases between. Germline V gene data show CDR1 as MDHEN and CDR2 as SYDVKM. The DNA for the CDR3 is TGTGCCAGCAGCCTTCGGGTGGCTAGGACCTACGAGCAGTACTTC. It encodes CASSLRVARTYEQYF.

This clonotype was detected ten times or more. The rearrangement uses TRBV27 and TRBJ2-7; no clear D gene. V shed 3 bases and J shed 3 bases, with 12 bases lying between them. Germline CDR1 is MNHEY and CDR2 is SMNVEV (reference sequence). This CDR3 region has 14 residues. The CDR3 nucleotides are TGTGCCAGCAGTTTGTTAGGACGCCACTACGAGCAGTACTTC. Protein: CASSLLGRHYEQYF.

The chain is built from TRBV4-1 and TRBJ1-1; tentatively, D is TRBD1 (5 bases). The CDR3 runs to 13 residues. V was cut by 0 bases and J by 7 bases, with 9 bases left in between. The germline gives CDR1 MGHRA, CDR2 YSYEKL. The DNA for the CDR3 is TGCGCCAGCAGCCAAGATGGGGGTCTTGAAGCTTTCTTT. Protein: CASSQDGGLEAFF.

This chain links TRBV28 with TRBJ2-3; TRBD2 matches at 14 bases. The CDR3 has 17 residues. Germline V gives CDR1 MDHEN, CDR2 SYDVKM. V lost 4 bases to trimming and J lost 3 bases; unmatched junction nucleotides: 6. CDR3 in amino acids: CASSSRLAGGVTDTQYF. The CDR3 bases are TGTGCCAGCAGTTCAAGACTAGCGGGAGGGGTTACAGATACGCAGTATTTT.

This clonotype came up a few times. V is TRBV10-1 and J is TRBJ2-1, with a possible D match to TRBD2 (5 bases). The ends were cut back, 5 bases at V and 9 bases at J, with 11 bases in the middle. This CDR3 spans 12 amino acids. The germline CDR1 and CDR2 sequences are WNHNN and SYGVQD (reference sequence). The CDR3 bases are TGCGCCAGCAGTCCTCCGGGGAGTGAGCAGTTCTTC. Translating gives CASSPPGSEQFF.

The V and J genes are TRBV6-4 and TRBJ1-1, with unresolved D. The CDR3 has 13 residues. Germline assignment: CDR1 MRHNA and CDR2 SNTAGT. V gave up 4 bases and J gave up 0 bases, with 6 bases separating them. CDR3 region: CASSAVMNTEAFF. Written as DNA, the CDR3 is TGTGCCAGCAGTGCCGTAATGAACACTGAAGCTTTCTTT.

The chain links TRBV9 to TRBJ2-1, with D tentatively TRBD1 or TRBD2 (5 bases each). This CDR3 region has 17 residues. V shed 4 bases and J shed 0 bases, with 17 bases lying between them. Looked up from germline, CDR1 is SGDLS and CDR2 is YYNGEE. CDR3 region: CASSQPGTGSSYNEQFF. Written as DNA, the CDR3 is TGTGCCAGCAGCCAACCCGGGACCGGCAGCTCCTACAATGAGCAGTTCTTC. Supplemented by reference TRBV9 and TRBJ2-1, the full variable domain reads DSGVTQTPKHLITATGQRVTLRCSPRSGDLSVYWYQQSLDQGLQFLIQYYNGEERAKGNILERFSAQQFPDLHSELNLSSLELGDSALYFCASSQPGTGSSYNEQFFGPGTRLTVL.

This clonotype came up a few times. The chain joins TRBV7-2 to TRBJ2-7; a possible D gene is TRBD1 (5 bases). V was pared by 5 bases and J by 5 bases, with 19 bases between. CDR1 SGHTA and CDR2 FQGNSA come from the germline V gene. This CDR3 is 15 amino acids long. CDR3 in amino acids: CASSVTAVTGDEQYF. CDR3 DNA sequence: TGTGCCAGCAGCGTGACAGCCGTAACAGGTGACGAGCAGTACTTC.

The chain couples TRBV6-5 to TRBJ1-1; 7 bases agree with TRBD1. Per the germline V gene, CDR1 is MNHEY and CDR2 is SVGAGI. This CDR3 is built from 17 residues. The J segment lost 1 base and the V segment lost 1 base, leaving 9 bases of the junction unmatched. CDR3 DNA sequence: TGTGCCAGCAGTTACTTGCGACAGGGTGATAGGAACACTGAAGCTTTCTTT. Amino acid sequence: CASSYLRQGDRNTEAFF.

This clonotype was seen more than once but under ten times. J is TRBJ2-7 and V is TRBV4-2; 11 positions agree with TRBD2. The trim removed 3 bases at V and 2 bases at J, leaving 0 bases unmatched. Germline V gives CDR1 LGHNA, CDR2 YNFKEQ. This CDR3 is built from 14 residues. CDR3 DNA sequence: TGTGCCAGCAGCCATAGCGGGGGGGCCTACGAGCAGTACTTC. This sequence encodes CASSHSGGAYEQYF.

V usage is TRBV6-1 and J usage is TRBJ2-7; D not resolved. Trimming pared 6 bases from V and 7 bases from J, leaving 10 bases between. The CDR3 covers 11 residues. Germline V CDR1 and CDR2: MNHNS, SASEGT. The CDR3 spells CASRPDREQYF. The CDR3 DNA reads as TGTGCCAGCAGGCCCGATAGGGAGCAGTACTTC.

The chain links TRBV12-5 to TRBJ2-3; 9 bases are a match to TRBD2. The V segment lost 4 bases and the J segment 6 bases; nucleotides outside the gene matches: 20. From germline, CDR1 is LGHNT and CDR2 FRNRAP. The CDR3 runs to 19 residues. The CDR3 DNA follows: TGTGCTAGTGGTTCATACTTAGCGGGAGTTGTCGGTGATCAGGATACGCAGTATTTT. It is translated as CASGSYLAGVVGDQDTQYF.

This clonotype was seen more than once but under ten times. The genes are TRBV7-6 and TRBJ2-7; no clear D. The CDR3 length is 15 residues. Germline-derived CDR1 and CDR2 are SGHVS and FNYEAQ. Deletions cut 5 bases from V and 0 bases from J, with 14 bases between. The CDR3 region has the DNA TGTGCCAGCAGCCCGCTGGCGGTTAGCTCCTACGAGCAGTACTTC. Its protein is CASSPLAVSSYEQYF.

This clonotype was detected a few times. The V call is TRBV20-1, the J call TRBJ2-6; possibly TRBD1 for D (5 bases). This CDR3 contains 15 residues. The germline V gene encodes CDR1 DFQATT and CDR2 SNEGSKA (reference sequence). V lost 1 base to trimming and J lost 0 bases, with 7 bases between them. This chain's CDR3 is CSARGQGSGANVLTF. CDR3 sequence (DNA): TGCAGTGCTAGAGGGCAGGGCTCTGGGGCCAACGTCCTGACTTTC.

V gene TRBV28 combines with J gene TRBJ2-3, with 8 bases identical to TRBD1. The V and J ends lost 4 bases and 4 bases, in that order; junction bases with no gene match: 10. Germline CDR1 and CDR2: MDHEN and SYDVKM. The CDR3 has 16 amino acids. The CDR3 DNA sequence: TGTGCCAGCAGTTCCCAGGGGGCTCCCGGAGCAGATACGCAGTATTTT. Its translation: CASSSQGAPGADTQYF.

The sample holds many counts of this clonotype. This chain links TRBV7-8 with TRBJ2-1, with D hard to call. CDR1 and CDR2 from the germline V gene are SGHVS and FQNEAQ. V shed 6 bases and J shed 3 bases, with 18 bases lying between them. The CDR3 totals 16 residues. In nucleotides, the CDR3 is TGTGCCAGCAGTCCTGTCTATGAAATTCACTACAATGAGCAGTTCTTC. This encodes CASSPVYEIHYNEQFF.

This clonotype occurred a few times. This sequence joins TRBV20-1 and TRBJ2-5, with 14 bases matching TRBD2. Trimming took 5 bases from V and 5 from J; bases not matched to a gene: 10. The CDR3 covers 16 residues. Germline V lookup: CDR1 DFQATT, CDR2 SNEGSKA (reference sequence). CDR3 sequence reads: CSAWGLAGVEWETQYF. The CDR3 nucleotides are TGCAGTGCTTGGGGACTAGCGGGAGTGGAGTGGGAGACCCAGTACTTC.

This chain links TRBV10-3 with TRBJ2-2; no reliable D call. The CDR3 contains 12 residues. V lost 7 bases, J lost 5 bases, and 8 bases lay in between. The germline CDR1 and CDR2 sequences are ENHRY and SYGVKD. CDR3 DNA sequence: TGTGCCATCACTCTAGGGACCGGGGAGCTGTTTTTT. Translating gives CAITLGTGELFF.